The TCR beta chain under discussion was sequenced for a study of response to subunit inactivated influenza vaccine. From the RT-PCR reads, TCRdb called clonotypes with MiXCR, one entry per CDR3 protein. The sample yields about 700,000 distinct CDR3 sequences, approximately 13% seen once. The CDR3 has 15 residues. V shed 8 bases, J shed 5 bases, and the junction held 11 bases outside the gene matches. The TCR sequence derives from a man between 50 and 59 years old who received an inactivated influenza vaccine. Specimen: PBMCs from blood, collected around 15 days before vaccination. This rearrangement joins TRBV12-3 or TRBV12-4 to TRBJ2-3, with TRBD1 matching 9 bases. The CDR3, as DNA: TGTGCCAGCCGAACAGGGGGCGCCGTTGTAGATACGCAGTATTTT. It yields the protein CASRTGGAVVDTQYF.